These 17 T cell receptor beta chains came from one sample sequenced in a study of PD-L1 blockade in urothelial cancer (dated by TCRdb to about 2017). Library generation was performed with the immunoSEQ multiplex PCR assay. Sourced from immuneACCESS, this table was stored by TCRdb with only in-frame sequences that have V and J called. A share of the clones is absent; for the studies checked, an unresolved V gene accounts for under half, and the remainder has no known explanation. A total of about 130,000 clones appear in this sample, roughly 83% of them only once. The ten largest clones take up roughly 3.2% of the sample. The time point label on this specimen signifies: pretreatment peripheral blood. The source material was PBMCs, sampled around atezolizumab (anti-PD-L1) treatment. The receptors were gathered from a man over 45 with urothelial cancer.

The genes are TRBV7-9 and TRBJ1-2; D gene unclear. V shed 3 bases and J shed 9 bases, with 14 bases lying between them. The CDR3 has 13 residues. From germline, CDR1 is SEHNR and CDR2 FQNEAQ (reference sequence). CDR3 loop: CASSFPTGGSYTF. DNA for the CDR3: TGTGCCAGCAGCTTTCCGACGGGAGGAAGCTACACCTTC.

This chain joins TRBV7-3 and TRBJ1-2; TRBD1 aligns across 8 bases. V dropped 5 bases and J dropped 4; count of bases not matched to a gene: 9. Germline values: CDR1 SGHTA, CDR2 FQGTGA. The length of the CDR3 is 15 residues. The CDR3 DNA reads TGTGCCAGCAGCCCCGGGACAGGTCTTGTCTATGGCTACACCTTC. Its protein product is CASSPGTGLVYGYTF.

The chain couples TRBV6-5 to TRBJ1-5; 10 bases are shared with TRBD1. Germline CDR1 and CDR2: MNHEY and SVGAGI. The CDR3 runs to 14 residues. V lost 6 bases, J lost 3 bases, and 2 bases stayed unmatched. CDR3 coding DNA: TGTGCCAGCAGGACAGGGGGCGCCAATCAGCCCCAGCATTTT. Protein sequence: CASRTGGANQPQHF.

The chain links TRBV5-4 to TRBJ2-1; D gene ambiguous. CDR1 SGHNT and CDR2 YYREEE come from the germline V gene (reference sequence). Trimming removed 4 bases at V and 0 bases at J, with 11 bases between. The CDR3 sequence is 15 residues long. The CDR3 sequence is CASSKELNSYNEQFF. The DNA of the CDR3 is TGTGCCAGCAGCAAAGAACTAAACTCCTACAATGAGCAGTTCTTC. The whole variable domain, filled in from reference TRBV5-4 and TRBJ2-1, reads ETGVTQSPTHLIKTRGQQVTLRCSSQSGHNTVSWYQQALGQGPQFIFQYYREEENGRGNFPPRFSGLQFPNYSSELNVNALELDDSALYLCASSKELNSYNEQFFGPGTRLTVL.

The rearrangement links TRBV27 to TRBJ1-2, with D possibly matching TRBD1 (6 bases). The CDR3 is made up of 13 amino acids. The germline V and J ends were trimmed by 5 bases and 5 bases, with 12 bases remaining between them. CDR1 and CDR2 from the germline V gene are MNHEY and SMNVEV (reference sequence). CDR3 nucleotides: TGTGCCAGCAGTCCAGGGGTGGTTTATGGCTACACCTTC. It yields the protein CASSPGVVYGYTF.

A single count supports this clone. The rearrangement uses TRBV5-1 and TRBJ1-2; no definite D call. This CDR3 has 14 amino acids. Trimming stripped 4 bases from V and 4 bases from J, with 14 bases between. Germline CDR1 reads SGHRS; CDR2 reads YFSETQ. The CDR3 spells CASSREEGGYGYTF. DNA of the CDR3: TGCGCCAGCAGCCGGGAGGAGGGAGGCTATGGCTACACCTTC. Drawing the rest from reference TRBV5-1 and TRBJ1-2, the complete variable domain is KAGVTQTPRYLIKTRGQQVTLSCSPISGHRSVSWYQQTPGQGLQFLFEYFSETQRNKGNFPGRFSGRQFSNSRSEMNVSTLELGDSALYLCASSREEGGYGYTFGSGTRLTVV.

The CDR3 DNA follows: TGTGCCAGTACTGAATACAGGGGCAATACGCAGTATTTT. It yields the protein CASTEYRGNTQYF. The rearrangement joins TRBV19 to TRBJ2-3, with 7 bases matching TRBD1. The V segment lost 7 bases and the J segment 7 bases; nucleotides outside the gene matches: 8. This CDR3 has 13 amino acids. CDR1 is LNHDA and CDR2 is SQIVND in the germline V gene (reference sequence).

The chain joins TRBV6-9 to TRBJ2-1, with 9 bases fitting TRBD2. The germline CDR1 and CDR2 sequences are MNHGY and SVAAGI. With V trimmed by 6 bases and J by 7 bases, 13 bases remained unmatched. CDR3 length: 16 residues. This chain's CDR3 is CASRGEGSGRLNEQFF. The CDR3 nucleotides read TGTGCCAGCAGGGGGGAGGGGAGCGGGAGGTTGAATGAGCAGTTCTTC.

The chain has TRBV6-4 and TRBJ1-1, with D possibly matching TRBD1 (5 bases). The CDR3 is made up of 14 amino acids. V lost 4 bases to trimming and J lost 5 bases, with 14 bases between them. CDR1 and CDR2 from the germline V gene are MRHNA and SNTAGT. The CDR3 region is CASSASGRGTEAFF. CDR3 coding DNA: TGTGCCAGCAGTGCCAGTGGGCGGGGGACTGAAGCTTTCTTT.

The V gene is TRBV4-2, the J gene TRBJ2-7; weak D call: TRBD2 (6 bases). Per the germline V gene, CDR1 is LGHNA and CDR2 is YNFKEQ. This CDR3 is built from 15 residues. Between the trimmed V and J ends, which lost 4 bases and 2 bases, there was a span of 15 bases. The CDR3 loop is CASSRGEMETYEQYF. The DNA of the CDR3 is TGTGCCAGCAGCCGGGGGGAGATGGAAACCTACGAGCAGTACTTC.

CDR3 sequence reads: CSAGAGVSTDTQYF. In DNA form, the CDR3 reads TGCAGCGCAGGCGCAGGCGTAAGCACAGATACGCAGTATTTT. The chain has TRBV29-1 and TRBJ2-3; D unresolved. CDR1 and CDR2 (germline): SQVTM, ANQGSEA. The CDR3 is made up of 14 amino acids. V shed 7 bases and J shed 0 bases, with 14 bases lying between them.

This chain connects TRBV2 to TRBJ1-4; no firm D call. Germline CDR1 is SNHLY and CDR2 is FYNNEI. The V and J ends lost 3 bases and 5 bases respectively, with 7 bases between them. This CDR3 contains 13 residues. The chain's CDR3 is CASSENWNEKLFF. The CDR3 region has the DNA TGTGCCAGCAGTGAGAACTGGAATGAAAAACTGTTTTTT.

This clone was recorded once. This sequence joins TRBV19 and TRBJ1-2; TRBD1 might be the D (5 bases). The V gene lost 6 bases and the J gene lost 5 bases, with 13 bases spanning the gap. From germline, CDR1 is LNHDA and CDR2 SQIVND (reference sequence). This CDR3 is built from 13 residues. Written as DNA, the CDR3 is TGTGCCAGTAGGGTACAGACAGAATATGGCTACACCTTC. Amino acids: CASRVQTEYGYTF.

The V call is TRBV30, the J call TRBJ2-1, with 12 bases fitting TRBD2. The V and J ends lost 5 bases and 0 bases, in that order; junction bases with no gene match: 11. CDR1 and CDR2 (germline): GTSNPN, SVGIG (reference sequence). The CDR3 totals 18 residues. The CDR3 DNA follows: TGTGCCTGGGCTGGCCTGGCTAGCGGGAGGGTCTCCTACAATGAGCAGTTCTTC. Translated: CAWAGLASGRVSYNEQFF.

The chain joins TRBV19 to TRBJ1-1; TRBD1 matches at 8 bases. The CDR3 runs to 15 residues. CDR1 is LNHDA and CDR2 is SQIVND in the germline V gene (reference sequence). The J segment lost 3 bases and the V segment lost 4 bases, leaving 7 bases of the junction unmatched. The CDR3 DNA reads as TGTGCCAGTAGTAATTTCGAGACAGGGGACACTGAAGCTTTCTTT. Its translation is CASSNFETGDTEAFF.

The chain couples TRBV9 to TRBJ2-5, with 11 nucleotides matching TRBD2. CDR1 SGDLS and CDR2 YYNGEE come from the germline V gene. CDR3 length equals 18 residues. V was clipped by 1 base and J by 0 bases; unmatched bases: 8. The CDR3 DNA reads TGTGCCAGCAGCGTATCCATACGGGGACTAGCGGACCAAGAGACCCAGTACTTC. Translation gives CASSVSIRGLADQETQYF.

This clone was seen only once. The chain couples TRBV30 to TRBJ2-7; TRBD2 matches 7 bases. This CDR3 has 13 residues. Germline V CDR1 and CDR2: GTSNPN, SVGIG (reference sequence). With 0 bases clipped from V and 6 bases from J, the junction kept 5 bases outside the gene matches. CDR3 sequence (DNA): TGTGCCTGGAGTGTCGGGGGGTTCCGCGAGCAGTACTTC. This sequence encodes CAWSVGGFREQYF.